The 19 T cell receptor beta chains presented below share a single source sample, sequenced in a study of cytomegalovirus exposure and HLA in healthy donors. Use of 60 Vbeta and 13 Jbeta primers characterized the PCR. The protocol was immunoSEQ multiplex PCR, while the TCRdb copy is restricted to in-frame clones and leaves out a portion. The data contain over 100,000 clones, 70% to 75% of them singletons. The sample was PBMCs. The receptors come from a woman aged 40 to 50 in good health and CMV-seropositive.

Here the CDR3 DNA reads TGTGCCAGCAGCGACAGGGGTCAAGAGCAGCCCCAGCATTTT. Translating it yields CASSDRGQEQPQHF. V usage is TRBV6-1 and J usage is TRBJ1-5, with TRBD1 matching over 8 bases. This CDR3 is built from 14 residues. CDR1 and CDR2 from the germline V gene are MNHNS and SASEGT. Trimming took 6 bases from V and 7 from J; bases not matched to a gene: 8.

This clone was detected ten times or more. V and J are TRBV7-6 and TRBJ2-7, with 9 bases identical to TRBD1. CDR1 is SGHVS, CDR2 FNYEAQ, per germline. The length of the CDR3 is 14 residues. Trimming took 3 bases from V and 2 from J; bases not matched to a gene: 2. For the CDR3, the DNA is TGTGCCAGCAGCTTGGGACAGGGAACCTACGAGCAGTACTTC. It yields the protein CASSLGQGTYEQYF.

This chain uses TRBV6-6 with TRBJ1-2; D perhaps matches TRBD1 (5 bases). Germline V gene sequence: CDR1 MNHNY, CDR2 SVGAGI (reference sequence). The CDR3 sequence is 14 residues long. V was trimmed by 0 bases and J by 8 bases, leaving 13 bases between them. CDR3 DNA: TGTGCCAGCAGTTACTCATCGGGGGAAGGCGGCTACACCTTC. Its translation is CASSYSSGEGGYTF.

This clone was seen once. The genes are TRBV27 and TRBJ2-7; 7 bases fit TRBD2. The germline gives CDR1 MNHEY, CDR2 SMNVEV (reference sequence). Trimming at V came to 7 bases and at J to 2 bases, leaving 11 bases not matched to a gene. The CDR3 loop spans 15 amino acids. The CDR3: CASKLAGDGAYEQYF. As DNA, the CDR3 is TGTGCCAGCAAGTTGGCGGGGGACGGGGCCTACGAGCAGTACTTC.

This rearrangement joins TRBV10-3 to TRBJ2-1; 10 nucleotides match TRBD2. The CDR3 loop spans 19 amino acids. The germline V gene has CDR1 ENHRY and CDR2 SYGVKD. V gave up 0 bases and J gave up 7 bases; unmatched junction bases: 15. CDR3 nucleotides: TGTGCCATCAGTGAGTCGAGAGGGGTCTCTAGCGGGAGTGGTAATGAGCAGTTCTTC. Its translation: CAISESRGVSSGSGNEQFF.

The table lists this clone with a count of one. The sample has other DNA sequences that encode this CDR3 too. J is TRBJ1-1 and V is TRBV4-2; D unresolved. The CDR3 contains 12 residues. With 1 base removed from V and 4 bases from J, the gap between germline ends came to 4 bases. The germline V gene has CDR1 LGHNA and CDR2 YNFKEQ. The CDR3: CASSQVSTEAFF. CDR3 nucleotide sequence: TGTGCCAGCAGCCAAGTGAGCACTGAAGCTTTCTTT.

Turning to this clone: The same CDR3 can be traced to other DNA sequences in this sample. V gene TRBV5-1 combines with J gene TRBJ1-3; no firm D call. Germline CDR1 is SGHRS and CDR2 is YFSETQ. The CDR3 is made up of 15 amino acids. V was shortened by 0 bases and J by 0 bases, with 7 bases between the two germline ends. The CDR3 nucleotides are TGCGCCAGCAGCTTGGGCGGCAGCTCTGGAAACACCATATATTTT. It codes for CASSLGGSSGNTIYF.

This clone was picked up one time. The chain couples TRBV30 to TRBJ2-5; perhaps TRBD2 as D (5 bases). V lost 4 bases and J 5 bases, leaving 11 bases between the germline ends. This CDR3 is 12 amino acids long. The V gene's germline CDR1 is GTSNPN and CDR2 SVGIG (reference sequence). The chain's CDR3 is CAWTAGDETQYF. CDR3 in DNA: TGTGCCTGGACTGCGGGCGACGAGACCCAGTACTTC.

This clone came up a few times. The chain uses TRBV7-2 and TRBJ1-2; the D gene is possibly TRBD1 (5 bases). Trimming removed 4 bases at V and 8 bases at J, with 20 bases between. The CDR3 is made up of 15 amino acids. Germline CDR1 SGHTA, CDR2 FQGNSA. CDR3 region: CASSSMGSQGKGYTF. The CDR3, as DNA: TGTGCCAGCAGCTCGATGGGGTCCCAGGGAAAGGGCTACACCTTC.

This clone was seen only a few times. The chain links TRBV6-5 to TRBJ1-2; D is possibly TRBD1 (6 bases). The ends were cut back, 6 bases at V and 8 bases at J, with 19 bases in the middle. The CDR3 covers 14 residues. From germline, CDR1 is MNHEY and CDR2 SVGAGI. CDR3 sequence: CASSRGGDPPGYTF. DNA for the CDR3: TGTGCCAGCAGCCGAGGGGGGGACCCCCCCGGCTACACCTTC.

This clone was detected only a few times. The chain is built from TRBV6-1 and TRBJ2-3; 11 bases agree with TRBD2. The germline V gene has CDR1 MNHNS and CDR2 SASEGT. Trimming removed 1 base from V and 4 bases from J; junction bases left unmatched: 1. This CDR3 has 15 residues. This chain's CDR3 is CASSEVSGGADTQYF. DNA for the CDR3: TGTGCCAGCAGTGAAGTTAGCGGGGGGGCAGATACGCAGTATTTT.

The chain joins TRBV6-1 to TRBJ1-2; weak D call: TRBD1 (6 bases). The CDR3 totals 14 residues. V lost 7 bases and J lost 5, with 17 bases in between. Germline lookup yields CDR1 MNHNS and CDR2 SASEGT. The CDR3 loop reads CASNTGPALYGYTF. The CDR3 DNA sequence: TGTGCCAGCAACACAGGGCCTGCCCTATATGGCTACACCTTC.

The J gene is TRBJ1-2, the V gene TRBV19; 9 nucleotides agree with TRBD1. Germline V gives CDR1 LNHDA, CDR2 SQIVND (reference sequence). V gave up 9 bases and J gave up 8 bases; unmatched junction bases: 7. This CDR3 comprises 12 residues. CDR3 DNA: TGTGCCAGCGGGGAGACAGGGGGAGGCTACACCTTC. Protein: CASGETGGGYTF.

This sequence joins TRBV18 and TRBJ1-5; 11 bases are a match to TRBD1. Germline lookup yields CDR1 KGHSH and CDR2 LQKENI. V dropped 5 bases and J dropped 0; count of bases not matched to a gene: 9. CDR3 length equals 18 residues. This chain's CDR3 is CASSTGQGGRNSNQPQHF. The CDR3 DNA follows: TGTGCCAGCTCAACGGGACAGGGGGGCCGGAATAGCAATCAGCCCCAGCATTTT.

The chain joins TRBV6-5 to TRBJ2-3; 7 bases are a match to TRBD2. The CDR3 is 12 residues long. V was pared by 4 bases and J by 10 bases, with 5 bases of the junction left unmatched. CDR1 MNHEY and CDR2 SVGAGI come from the germline V gene. CDR3 region: CASSLVGGAQYF. As DNA, the CDR3 is TGTGCCAGCAGTTTAGTGGGGGGGGCGCAGTATTTT.

The gene calls are TRBV19 and TRBJ1-1; D may be TRBD1 (5 bases). CDR1 and CDR2 from the germline V gene are LNHDA and SQIVND (reference sequence). This CDR3 comprises 14 residues. V lost 4 bases, J lost 8 bases, and 17 bases lay in between. In nucleotides, the CDR3 is TGTGCCAGTAGTAGAAATGGTCAGGGCCCCGAAGCTTTCTTT. This encodes CASSRNGQGPEAFF.

This clone appeared once. The rearrangement joins TRBV6-5 to TRBJ2-3; 12 positions agree with TRBD2. Trimming cost V 4 bases and J 13 bases; bases outside gene matches: 15. The CDR3 extends over 16 amino acids. Germline V lookup: CDR1 MNHEY, CDR2 SVGAGI. CDR3: CASSSTGLAGSNYEYF. CDR3 coding DNA: TGTGCCAGCAGTTCTACCGGACTAGCGGGGTCAAACTACGAGTATTTT.

The V gene is TRBV28, the J gene TRBJ2-1; D is possibly TRBD2 (6 bases). Per germline, CDR1 MDHEN and CDR2 SYDVKM. The ends were cut back, 6 bases at V and 0 bases at J, with 15 bases in the middle. The CDR3 is 16 amino acids. CDR3 DNA: TGTGCCAGCAGCTCCCCCGGGGGTTTCTCCTACAATGAGCAGTTCTTC. As protein: CASSSPGGFSYNEQFF.

The chain is built from TRBV7-9 and TRBJ1-5; 10 bases agree with TRBD1. Germline CDR1 reads SEHNR; CDR2 reads FQNEAQ (reference sequence). The CDR3 runs 16 residues. V lost 4 bases to trimming and J lost 6 bases; unmatched junction nucleotides: 9. The CDR3 DNA reads TGTGCCAGCAGCTCTGAAAACAGGGACAGGGGTCAGCCCCAGCATTTT. It is translated as CASSSENRDRGQPQHF.